One sample yielded the 25 T cell receptor beta chains listed below, sequenced in a study of response to subunit inactivated influenza vaccine. In TCRdb, the RT-PCR reads were re-called with MiXCR into one record per CDR3 protein. The sample records 500,000 or so distinct CDR3 sequences, about 15% being singletons. Sequences were derived from CD4+ T cells sorted from PBMCs, sampled less than 30 months after vaccination. The receptor source for this set is a man aged 50 to 69 who received an inactivated influenza vaccine.

This chain uses TRBV20-1 with TRBJ2-5, with 8 nucleotides matching TRBD2. V shed 6 bases, J shed 2 bases, and the junction held 5 bases outside the gene matches. The CDR3 is made up of 13 amino acids. CDR1 and CDR2 from the germline V gene are DFQATT and SNEGSKA (reference sequence). The CDR3 coding sequence is TGCAGTGCCAATAGCGGGGCTCAAGAGACCCAGTACTTC. Translation gives CSANSGAQETQYF.

This chain connects TRBV7-2 to TRBJ1-3; D is ambiguous. The germline CDR1 and CDR2 sequences are SGHTA and FQGNSA. V gave up 3 bases and J gave up 5 bases, with 11 bases separating them. The CDR3 is 14 residues long. This chain's CDR3 is CASSLGGIRNTIYF. CDR3 bases: TGTGCCAGCAGCTTGGGAGGTATAAGAAACACCATATATTTT.

The rearrangement uses TRBV24-1 and TRBJ2-5; a possible D gene is TRBD1 (6 bases). The germline V gene has CDR1 KGHDR and CDR2 SFDVKD. This CDR3 comprises 16 residues. Deletions cut 4 bases from V and 1 base from J, with 15 bases between. The CDR3 DNA follows: TGTGCCACCAGTGAGATAAGACAGGCGGGCCAAGAGACCCAGTACTTC. This encodes CATSEIRQAGQETQYF.

A remark on this clonotype: An end of the junction does not agree with germline; a read error may underlie this. CDR3 in amino acids: CASSQGTAEDTQYF. The CDR3 DNA reads as TGTGCCAGCAGCCAAGGGACAGCGGAAGATACCCAGTACTTC. The V and J genes are TRBV3-1 and TRBJ2-5; D is perhaps TRBD1 (6 bases). Germline-derived CDR1 and CDR2 are LGHDT and YNNKEL (reference sequence). The length of the CDR3 is 14 residues.

The gene calls are TRBV6-1 and TRBJ2-7; 8 nucleotides align to TRBD1. CDR3 size: 14 residues. Losses at the gene ends were 7 bases for V and 6 bases for J; bases not matched to a gene: 11. Germline values: CDR1 MNHNS, CDR2 SASEGT. CDR3 protein: CASNPPGGASEQYF. The CDR3 nucleotides read TGTGCCAGCAACCCGCCAGGGGGCGCATCCGAGCAGTACTTC.

The CDR3: CASSNGGAYNEQFF. CDR3 bases: TGTGCCAGTAGTAACGGGGGGGCTTACAATGAGCAGTTCTTC. J is TRBJ2-1 and V is TRBV19; 8 nucleotides line up with TRBD2. J gave up 4 bases and V 4 bases, and 3 bases lay outside the gene matches. The CDR3 is made up of 14 amino acids. Germline CDR1 and CDR2: LNHDA and SQIVND (reference sequence).

The rearrangement links TRBV20-1 to TRBJ1-6; the D is unclear. Trimming took off 0 bases at V and 10 bases at J, with 10 bases between the two ends. The germline gives CDR1 DFQATT, CDR2 SNEGSKA (reference sequence). This CDR3 spans 13 amino acids. In nucleotides, the CDR3 is TGCAGTGCTAGAGAGTTTACCGGATCACCCCTCCACTTT. Translation gives CSAREFTGSPLHF.

This clonotype was counted a few times. The J gene is TRBJ1-3, the V gene TRBV4-2; D is unresolved. Between the trimmed V and J ends, which lost 1 base and 4 bases, there was a span of 5 bases. CDR1 and CDR2 (germline): LGHNA, YNFKEQ. The CDR3 covers 13 residues. The CDR3 spells CASSQGLGNTIYF. Here the CDR3 DNA reads TGTGCCAGCAGCCAAGGTCTCGGAAACACCATATATTTT.

This clonotype was recorded a few times. The V gene is TRBV7-8, the J gene TRBJ2-5; possible D gene TRBD2, 6 bases. The CDR3 spans 15 residues. Germline CDR1 is SGHVS and CDR2 is FQNEAQ. Deletions cut 5 bases from V and 5 bases from J, with 18 bases between. The CDR3 DNA reads TGTGCCAGCAGCCCGCCGACTAGGGCGGGGGAGACCCAGTACTTC. Encoded protein: CASSPPTRAGETQYF.

The V call is TRBV18, the J call TRBJ2-7; 9 nucleotides agree with TRBD1. Per germline, CDR1 KGHSH and CDR2 LQKENI. CDR3 length: 14 residues. The V and J ends lost 5 bases and 5 bases, in that order; junction bases with no gene match: 7. CDR3 nucleotides: TGTGCCAGCTCAATCCGGGACAGGGCCGACGAGCAGTACTTC. Amino acid sequence: CASSIRDRADEQYF.

The chain links TRBV20-1 to TRBJ2-1, with 7 positions matching TRBD2. Trimming cost V 6 bases and J 0 bases; bases outside gene matches: 5. CDR3 length equals 14 residues. CDR1 is DFQATT and CDR2 is SNEGSKA in the germline V gene (reference sequence). The CDR3 loop reads CSATAGSSYNEQFF. CDR3 nucleotide sequence: TGCAGTGCCACAGCGGGGAGCTCCTACAATGAGCAGTTCTTC.

The chain is built from TRBV5-1 and TRBJ2-7; tentatively, D is TRBD1 (7 bases). V gave up 2 bases and J gave up 6 bases, with 15 bases separating them. The CDR3 extends over 14 amino acids. Germline V gives CDR1 SGHRS, CDR2 YFSETQ. The CDR3 region has the DNA TGCGCCAGCAGCTTTTCTCGACAGGGAGGCGAGCAGTACTTC. Translating it yields CASSFSRQGGEQYF. The whole variable domain, remainder taken from reference TRBV5-1 and TRBJ2-7, is KAGVTQTPRYLIKTRGQQVTLSCSPISGHRSVSWYQQTPGQGLQFLFEYFSETQRNKGNFPGRFSGRQFSNSRSEMNVSTLELGDSALYLCASSFSRQGGEQYFGPGTRLTVT.

This clonotype was found many times. This chain links TRBV6-2 or TRBV6-3 with TRBJ2-1; perhaps TRBD2 as D (6 bases). Trimming removed 6 bases from V and 1 base from J, with 10 bases in between. This CDR3 has 14 residues. The germline V gene encodes CDR1 MNHEY and CDR2 SVGEGT. The CDR3 loop reads CASRRDLSYNEQFF. The CDR3 region has the DNA TGTGCCAGCAGACGGGACTTATCCTACAATGAGCAGTTCTTC.

This clonotype occurred a few times. The rearrangement uses TRBV3-1 and TRBJ2-3; D possibly corresponds to TRBD2 (6 bases). CDR1 and CDR2 from the germline V gene are LGHDT and YNNKEL (reference sequence). The CDR3 consists of 15 residues. V lost 4 bases and J 2 bases, leaving 13 bases between the germline ends. The CDR3 DNA reads as TGTGCCAGCAGCCTATTTGGGACTCCCACAGATACGCAGTATTTT. It codes for CASSLFGTPTDTQYF.

The chain links TRBV6-5 to TRBJ2-7; possibly TRBD1 or TRBD2 for D (6 bases each). Germline assignment: CDR1 MNHEY and CDR2 SVGAGI. V dropped 0 bases and J dropped 0 bases, with 9 bases sitting between them. The CDR3 covers 15 residues. The CDR3 sequence: CASSYSRGASYEQYF. The CDR3 nucleotides read TGTGCCAGCAGTTACTCGAGGGGGGCCTCCTACGAGCAGTACTTC.

The J gene is TRBJ2-7, the V gene TRBV3-1; 7 bases agree with TRBD1. This CDR3 comprises 14 residues. The germline V gene encodes CDR1 LGHDT and CDR2 YNNKEL (reference sequence). V shed 6 bases and J 7 bases; nucleotides not matched to a gene: 12. In DNA, the CDR3 is TGTGCCAGCAGTACCAACAGGGGTTGGGGAGAGCAGTACTTC. Translating it yields CASSTNRGWGEQYF.

This CDR3 is CSARPAPPPEAFF. For the CDR3, the DNA is TGCAGTGCTAGACCTGCTCCCCCGCCTGAAGCTTTCTTT. The chain has TRBV20-1 and TRBJ1-1, with no clear D. Germline V CDR1 and CDR2: DFQATT, SNEGSKA (reference sequence). The CDR3 contains 13 residues. The V end lost 2 bases, the J end lost 6 bases, and 13 bases lay between the germline ends.

V is TRBV9 and J is TRBJ2-7, with 8 bases matching TRBD2. With 0 bases clipped from V and 2 bases from J, the junction kept 1 base outside the gene matches. CDR3 length: 14 amino acids. Germline V lookup: CDR1 SGDLS, CDR2 YYNGEE. CDR3 region: CASSVGSGTYEQYF. The CDR3 DNA sequence: TGTGCCAGCAGCGTAGGTAGCGGGACCTACGAGCAGTACTTC.

This clonotype was observed a handful of times. V gene TRBV3-1 combines with J gene TRBJ2-7, with 11 bases identical to TRBD2. Germline V CDR1 and CDR2: LGHDT, YNNKEL (reference sequence). The length of the CDR3 is 14 residues. The ends lost 4 bases at V and 5 bases at J; junction bases unmatched: 4. CDR3 DNA sequence: TGTGCCAGCAGCCGACTAGCGGGAATCAACGAGCAGTACTTC. Its protein is CASSRLAGINEQYF.

Many counts were recorded for this clonotype. The rearrangement links TRBV4-3 to TRBJ2-1; D call uncertain. CDR1 and CDR2 from the germline V gene are LGHNA and YSLEER. Between the trimmed V and J ends, which lost 0 bases and 2 bases, there was a span of 8 bases. The CDR3 contains 15 residues. In DNA, the CDR3 is TGCGCCAGCAGCCAAGACCACCGGGCCTACAATGAGCAGTTCTTC. This encodes CASSQDHRAYNEQFF.

This clonotype has just a few counts. The V call is TRBV28, the J call TRBJ2-7; D perhaps matches TRBD1 (5 bases). V was shortened by 1 base and J by 0 bases, with 13 bases between the two germline ends. This CDR3 is 16 amino acids long. CDR1 and CDR2 (germline): MDHEN, SYDVKM. In DNA, the CDR3 is TGTGCCAGCAGTTTATCGACAGCCCAGAGCTCCTACGAGCAGTACTTC. The encoded protein is CASSLSTAQSSYEQYF. The entire variable domain, with the rest obtained from reference TRBV28 and TRBJ2-7, is as follows: DVKVTQSSRYLVKRTGEKVFLECVQDMDHENMFWYRQDPGLGLRLIYFSYDVKMKEKGDIPEGYSVSREKKERFSLILESASTNQTSMYLCASSLSTAQSSYEQYFGPGTRLTVT.

At least ten counts were recorded for this clonotype. The rearrangement joins TRBV5-1 to TRBJ2-7; TRBD2 might be the D (5 bases). V dropped 0 bases and J dropped 3 bases, with 7 bases sitting between them. The CDR3 contains 13 residues. CDR1 is SGHRS and CDR2 is YFSETQ in the germline V gene. CDR3 bases: TGCGCCAGCAGCTTGGGGGGAGACTACGAGCAGTACTTC. It yields the protein CASSLGGDYEQYF.

This clonotype was counted a few times. This chain links TRBV7-9 with TRBJ2-1, with D possibly being TRBD2 (6 bases). The ends were cut back, 5 bases at V and 8 bases at J, with 16 bases in the middle. The germline CDR1 and CDR2 sequences are SEHNR and FQNEAQ (reference sequence). The CDR3 has 14 amino acids. CDR3 protein: CASSMGLPGDEQFF. The CDR3 DNA sequence: TGTGCCAGCAGCATGGGACTCCCGGGGGATGAGCAGTTCTTC.

This chain joins TRBV3-1 and TRBJ1-1, with D unclear. Trimming left V 5 bases short and J 1 base short, with 8 bases between. The germline CDR1 and CDR2 sequences are LGHDT and YNNKEL (reference sequence). The CDR3 sequence is 13 residues long. The CDR3 DNA sequence: TGTGCCAGCAGCAGCGTTTCGAACACTGAAGCTTTCTTT. It yields the protein CASSSVSNTEAFF.

The sample holds many counts of this clonotype. The chain has TRBV11-2 and TRBJ1-2; 8 nucleotides match TRBD1. Germline loops: CDR1 SGHAT, CDR2 FQNNGV. CDR3 length: 13 residues. The J segment lost 6 bases and the V segment lost 1 base, leaving 1 base of the junction unmatched. In DNA form, the CDR3 reads TGTGCCAGCAGCTTAGCGGGACAGGATGGCTACACCTTC. It specifies CASSLAGQDGYTF.